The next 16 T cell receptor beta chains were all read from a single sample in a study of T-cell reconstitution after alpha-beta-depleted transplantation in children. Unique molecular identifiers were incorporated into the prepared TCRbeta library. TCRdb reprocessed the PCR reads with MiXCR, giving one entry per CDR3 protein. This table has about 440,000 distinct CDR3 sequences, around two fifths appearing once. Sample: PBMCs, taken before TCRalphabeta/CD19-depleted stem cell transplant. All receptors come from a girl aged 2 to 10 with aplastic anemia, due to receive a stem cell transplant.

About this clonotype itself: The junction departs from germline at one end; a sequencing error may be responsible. The DNA of the CDR3 is TGCGCCAGCAGCTTAGGGCCGGGACAGGGGCAAGAGACCCAGTACTTC. Residues: CASSLGPGQGQETQYF. The chain joins TRBV7-6 to TRBJ2-5, with 10 nucleotides matching TRBD1. This CDR3 is built from 16 residues. Germline V gene sequence: CDR1 SGHVS, CDR2 FNYEAQ. The complete variable domain, with remaining parts taken from reference TRBV7-6 and TRBJ2-5, reads GAGVSQSPRYKVTKRGQDVALRCDPISGHVSLYWYRQALGQGPEFLTYFNYEAQQDKSGLPNDRFSAERPEGSISTLTIQRTEQRDSAMYRCASSLGPGQGQETQYFGPGTRLLVL.

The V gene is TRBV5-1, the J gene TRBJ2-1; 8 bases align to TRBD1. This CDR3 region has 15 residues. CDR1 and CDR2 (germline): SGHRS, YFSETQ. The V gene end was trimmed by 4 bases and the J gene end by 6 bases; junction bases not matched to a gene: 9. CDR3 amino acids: CASSKTTGVINEQFF. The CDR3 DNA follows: TGCGCCAGCAGCAAAACGACAGGGGTCATCAATGAGCAGTTCTTC. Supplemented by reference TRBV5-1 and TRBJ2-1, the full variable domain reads KAGVTQTPRYLIKTRGQQVTLSCSPISGHRSVSWYQQTPGQGLQFLFEYFSETQRNKGNFPGRFSGRQFSNSRSEMNVSTLELGDSALYLCASSKTTGVINEQFFGPGTRLTVL.

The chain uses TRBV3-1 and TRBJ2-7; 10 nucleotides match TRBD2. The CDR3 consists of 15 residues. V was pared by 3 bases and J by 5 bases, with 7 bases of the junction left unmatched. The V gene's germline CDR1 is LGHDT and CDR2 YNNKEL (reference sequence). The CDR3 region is CASSQSGRVVNEQYF. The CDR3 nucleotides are TGTGCCAGCAGCCAGAGCGGGAGGGTAGTGAACGAGCAGTACTTC.

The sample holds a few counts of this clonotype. The DNA of the CDR3 is TGTGCCTGGAGTGTAGGGCACCGACGGCAAGAGACCCAGTACTTC. Encoded protein: CAWSVGHRRQETQYF. The chain recombines TRBV30 with TRBJ2-5; no definite D call. V was cut by 0 bases and J by 2 bases, with 13 bases left in between. The CDR3 has 15 amino acids. Germline assignment: CDR1 GTSNPN and CDR2 SVGIG (reference sequence).

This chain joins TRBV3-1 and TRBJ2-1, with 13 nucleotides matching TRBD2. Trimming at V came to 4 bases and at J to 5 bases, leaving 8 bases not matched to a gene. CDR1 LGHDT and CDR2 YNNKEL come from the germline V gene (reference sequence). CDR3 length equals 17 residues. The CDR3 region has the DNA TGTGCCAGCAGCCGGTTACTAGGGACTAGCGGGAACAATGAGCAGTTCTTC. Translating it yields CASSRLLGTSGNNEQFF.

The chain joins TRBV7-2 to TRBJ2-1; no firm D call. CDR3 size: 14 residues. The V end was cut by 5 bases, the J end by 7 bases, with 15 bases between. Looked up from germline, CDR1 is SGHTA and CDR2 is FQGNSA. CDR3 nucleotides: TGTGCCAGCAGCAAGATAACTCCGAATAATGAGCAGTTCTTC. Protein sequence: CASSKITPNNEQFF.

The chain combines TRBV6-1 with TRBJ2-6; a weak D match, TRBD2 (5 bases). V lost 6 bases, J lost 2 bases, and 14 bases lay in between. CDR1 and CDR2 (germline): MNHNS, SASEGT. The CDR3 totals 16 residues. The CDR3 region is CASRAGGITGANVLTF. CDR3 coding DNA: TGTGCCAGCAGGGCGGGTGGGATTACTGGGGCCAACGTCCTGACTTTC.

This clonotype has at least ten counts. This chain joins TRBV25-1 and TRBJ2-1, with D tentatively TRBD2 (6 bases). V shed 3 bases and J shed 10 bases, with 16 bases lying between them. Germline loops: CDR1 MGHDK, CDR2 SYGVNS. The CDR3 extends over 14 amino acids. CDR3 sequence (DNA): TGTGCCAGCAGTGATTCACGAGCGGGTAGGGAGCAGTTCTTC. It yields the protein CASSDSRAGREQFF. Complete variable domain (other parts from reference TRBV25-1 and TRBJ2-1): EADIYQTPRYLVIGTGKKITLECSQTMGHDKMYWYQQDPGMELHLIHYSYGVNSTEKGDLSSESTVSRIRTEHFPLTLESARPSHTSQYLCASSDSRAGREQFFGPGTRLTVL.

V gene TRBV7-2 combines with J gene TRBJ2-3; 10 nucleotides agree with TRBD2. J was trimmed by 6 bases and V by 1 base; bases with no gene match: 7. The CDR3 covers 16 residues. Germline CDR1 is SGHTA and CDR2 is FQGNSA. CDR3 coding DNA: TGTGCCAGCAGCTTAGGTGTTAGCGGGGGGTGGGATACGCAGTATTTT. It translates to CASSLGVSGGWDTQYF. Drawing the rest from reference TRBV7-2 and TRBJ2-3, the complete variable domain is GAGVSQSPSNKVTEKGKDVELRCDPISGHTALYWYRQSLGQGLEFLIYFQGNSAPDKSGLPSDRFSAERTGGSVSTLTIQRTQQEDSAVYLCASSLGVSGGWDTQYFGPGTRLTVL.

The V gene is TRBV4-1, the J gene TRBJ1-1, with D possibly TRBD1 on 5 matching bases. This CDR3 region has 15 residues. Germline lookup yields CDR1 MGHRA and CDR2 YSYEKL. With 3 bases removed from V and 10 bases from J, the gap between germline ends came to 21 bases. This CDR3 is CASSHTEGRVSPAFF. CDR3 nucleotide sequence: TGCGCCAGCAGCCACACTGAGGGCAGGGTATCTCCAGCTTTCTTT.

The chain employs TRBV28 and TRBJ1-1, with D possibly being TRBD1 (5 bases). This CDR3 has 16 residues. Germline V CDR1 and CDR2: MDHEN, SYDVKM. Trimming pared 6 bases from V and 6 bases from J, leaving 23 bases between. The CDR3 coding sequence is TGTGCCAGCAGCTTTATTCCGCAAATGGGGCAGGCTGAAGCTTTCTTT. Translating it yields CASSFIPQMGQAEAFF.

The CDR3 DNA reads TGCAGCGTTGGGAACAACGGCTACACCTTC. Its translation is CSVGNNGYTF. V is TRBV29-1 and J is TRBJ1-2; D is unresolved. V was pared by 4 bases and J by 8 bases, with 8 bases between. CDR1 and CDR2 (germline): SQVTM, ANQGSEA. The CDR3 runs to 10 residues. The whole variable domain, filled in from reference TRBV29-1 and TRBJ1-2, reads SAVISQKPSRDICQRGTSLTIQCQVDSQVTMMFWYRQQPGQSLTLIATANQGSEATYESGFVIDKFPISRPNLTFSTLTVSNMSPEDSSIYLCSVGNNGYTFGSGTRLTVV.

CDR3 DNA: TGCGCCAGCAGCTACAGGACAGATAAAGAGACCCAGTACTTC. Protein product: CASSYRTDKETQYF. The rearrangement links TRBV5-1 to TRBJ2-5, with a tentative D call TRBD1 (6 bases). The CDR3 has 14 residues. With 3 bases removed from V and 3 bases from J, the gap between germline ends came to 12 bases. Looked up from germline, CDR1 is SGHRS and CDR2 is YFSETQ.

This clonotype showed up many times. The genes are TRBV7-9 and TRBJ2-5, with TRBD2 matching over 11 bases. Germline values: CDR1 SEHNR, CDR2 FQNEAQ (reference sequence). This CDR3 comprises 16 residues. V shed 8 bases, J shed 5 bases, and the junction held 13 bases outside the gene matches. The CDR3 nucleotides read TGTGCCAGCCACAGGGGGCTAGCGGGAGGCCGGGAGACCCAGTACTTC. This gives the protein CASHRGLAGGRETQYF.

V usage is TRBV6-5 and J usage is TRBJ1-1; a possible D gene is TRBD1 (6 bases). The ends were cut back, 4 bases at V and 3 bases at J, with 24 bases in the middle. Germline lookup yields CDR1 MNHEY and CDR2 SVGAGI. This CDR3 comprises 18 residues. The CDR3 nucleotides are TGTGCCAGCAGTTCTACCGGGGACACTTCTCGTTGGGACACTGAAGCTTTCTTT. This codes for CASSSTGDTSRWDTEAFF.

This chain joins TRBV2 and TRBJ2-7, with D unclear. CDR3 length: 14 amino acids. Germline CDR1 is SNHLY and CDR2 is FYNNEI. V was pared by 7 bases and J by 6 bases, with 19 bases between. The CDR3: CASKYTGLILEQYF. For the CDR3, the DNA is TGTGCCAGCAAGTACACGGGTCTCATCCTCGAGCAGTACTTC.